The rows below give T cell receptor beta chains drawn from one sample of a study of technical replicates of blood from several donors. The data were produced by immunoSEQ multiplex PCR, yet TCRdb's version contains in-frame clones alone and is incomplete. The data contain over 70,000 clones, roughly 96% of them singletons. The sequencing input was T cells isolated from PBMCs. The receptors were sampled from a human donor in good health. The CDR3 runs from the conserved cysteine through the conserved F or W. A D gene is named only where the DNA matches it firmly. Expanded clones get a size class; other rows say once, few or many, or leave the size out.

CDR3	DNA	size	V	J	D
CASSLDPGTGIFGEKLFF	TGTGCCAGCAGCTTAGACCCCGGGACAGGGATCTTCGGGGAAAAACTGTTTTTT	once	TRBV11-2	TRBJ1-4	TRBD1
CASSLVADYGYTF	TGCGCCAGCAGCTTGGTGGCAGACTATGGCTACACCTTC	NA	TRBV5-1	TRBJ1-2	NA
CASSLAGLEYEQYF	TGCGCCAGCAGCTTGGCGGGACTAGAGTACGAGCAGTACTTC	NA	TRBV5-1	TRBJ2-7	TRBD2
CASSFSISEQYF	TGTGCCAGCAGTTTTAGTATATCCGAGCAGTACTTC	NA	TRBV2	TRBJ2-7	NA
CASSFWGRDTQYF	TGCGCCAGCAGCTTTTGGGGGCGGGATACGCAGTATTTT	few	TRBV5-1	TRBJ2-3	NA
CASSLGQGSFPRLNTEAFF	TGTGCCAGCAGCTTGGGACAGGGTTCATTCCCCCGCTTGAACACTGAAGCTTTCTTT	NA	TRBV5-6	TRBJ1-1	TRBD1
CASMRGSYNEQFF	TGTGCCAGCATGCGGGGCTCCTACAATGAGCAGTTCTTC	NA	TRBV2	TRBJ2-1	NA
CATSGDRVRANEKLFF	TGTGCCACCAGCGGGGACAGGGTACGGGCTAATGAAAAACTGTTTTTT	once	TRBV15	TRBJ1-4	TRBD1
CASSSPLGRDIAKNIQYF	TGTGCCAGCAGCTCCCCCCTAGGCAGGGATATAGCCAAAAACATTCAGTACTTC	NA	TRBV11-2	TRBJ2-4	NA
CASSPAAGAGTGELFF	TGTGCCAGCAGCCCAGCGGCGGGGGCGGGCACCGGGGAGCTGTTTTTT	once	TRBV7-6	TRBJ2-2	NA
CASSLSGEWYGYTF	TGTGCCAGCAGCTTATCGGGGGAGTGGTATGGCTACACCTTC	NA	TRBV5-6	TRBJ1-2	NA
CASSLAGGMGNEQFF	TGCGCCAGCAGCTTGGCCGGGGGAATGGGCAATGAGCAGTTCTTC	NA	TRBV5-1	TRBJ2-1	NA
CASSLSPGLGSYEQYF	TGTGCCAGCAGTTTATCCCCGGGACTAGGCTCCTACGAGCAGTACTTC	NA	TRBV27	TRBJ2-7	TRBD2
CASSIRTGNQPQHF	TGTGCCAGTAGTATTAGGACAGGCAATCAGCCCCAGCATTTT	NA	TRBV19	TRBJ1-5	NA
CASSLSLEGRYGYTF	TGTGCCAGCAGTCTCTCGTTGGAGGGCCGCTATGGCTACACCTTC	NA	TRBV7-9	TRBJ1-2	NA
CASSFFGDTEAFF	TGTGCCAGCAGCTTTTTCGGGGACACTGAAGCTTTCTTT	NA	TRBV11-3	TRBJ1-1	NA
CASSESSLGSNQPQHF	TGTGCCAGCAGTGAATCTTCTCTCGGGAGCAATCAGCCCCAGCATTTT	NA	TRBV6-4	TRBJ1-5	NA
CASSLDSGSYEQYF	TGTGCCAGCAGCTTAGATAGCGGGAGCTACGAGCAGTACTTC	NA	TRBV11-2	TRBJ2-7	TRBD2
CASSQVSGRSSSYNEQFF	TGCGCCAGCAGCCAAGTAAGCGGGAGATCTAGCTCCTACAATGAGCAGTTCTTC	once	TRBV4-1	TRBJ2-1	TRBD2
CASRGQGRLSYF	TGTGCCAGCAGAGGACAGGGGCGTCTGTCCTACTTC	once	TRBV6-5	TRBJ2-7	TRBD1
CASSPEDRGAVGTEAFF	TGTGCCAGCTCACCAGAGGACAGGGGAGCGGTTGGTACTGAAGCTTTCTTT	NA	TRBV18	TRBJ1-1	TRBD1